Detailed here is one TCR beta chain. Its antigen is not known. This entry comes from a study of OX40 agonist ivuxolimab in advanced cancers. Overall study: Each dose-escalation patient presented with hepatocellular carcinoma, melanoma, renal cell or head and neck cancer. General study findings and limits: Compared with others, partial responders at 0.1-3.0 mg/kg displayed clonal expansion among the lowest.

Some clones are missing from TCRdb's copy, which holds only in-frame ones; the method was immunoSEQ multiplex PCR. Here the sample spans under 75,000 clones, around 90% being singletons. Germline CDR1 and CDR2: MGHRA and YSYEKL. CDR3 length: 14 residues. Trimming cost V 1 base and J 9 bases, with 13 bases left between them. This receptor was identified in an adult with an advanced solid tumor such as melanoma, head and neck, liver or kidney cancer. The sequencing used CD4+ or CD8+ T cells sorted from blood, collected in a trial of the OX40 agonist ivuxolimab. The V and J genes are TRBV4-1 and TRBJ2-1, with D perhaps matching TRBD2 (5 bases). The CDR3: CASSQVVGNTEQFF. The CDR3, as DNA: TGCGCCAGCAGCCAAGTTGTCGGGAATACTGAGCAGTTCTTC.